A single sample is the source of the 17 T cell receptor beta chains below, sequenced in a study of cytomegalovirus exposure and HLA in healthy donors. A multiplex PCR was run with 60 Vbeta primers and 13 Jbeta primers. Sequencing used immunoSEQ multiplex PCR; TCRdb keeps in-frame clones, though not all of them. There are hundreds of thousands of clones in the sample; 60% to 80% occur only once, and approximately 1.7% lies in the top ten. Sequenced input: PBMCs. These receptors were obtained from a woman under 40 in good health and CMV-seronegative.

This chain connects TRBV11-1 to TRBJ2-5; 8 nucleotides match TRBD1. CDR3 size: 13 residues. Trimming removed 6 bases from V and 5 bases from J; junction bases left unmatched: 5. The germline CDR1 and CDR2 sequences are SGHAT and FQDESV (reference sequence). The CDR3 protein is CASRPRGRETQYF. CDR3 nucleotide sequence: TGTGCCAGCAGGCCCAGGGGGCGGGAGACCCAGTACTTC.

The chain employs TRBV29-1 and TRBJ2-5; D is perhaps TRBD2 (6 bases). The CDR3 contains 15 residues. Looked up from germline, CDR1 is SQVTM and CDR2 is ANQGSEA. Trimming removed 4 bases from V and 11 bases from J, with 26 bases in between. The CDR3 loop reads CSVAGTPNRSGEQYF. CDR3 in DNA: TGCAGCGTTGCCGGGACTCCAAACCGGTCGGGGGAGCAGTACTTC.

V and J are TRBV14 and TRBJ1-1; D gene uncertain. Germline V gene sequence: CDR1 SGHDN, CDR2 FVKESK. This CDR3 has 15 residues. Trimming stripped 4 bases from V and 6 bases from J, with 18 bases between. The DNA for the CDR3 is TGTGCCAGCAGCCCACCTTCGTTAATTCGCGCTGAAGCTTTCTTT. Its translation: CASSPPSLIRAEAFF.

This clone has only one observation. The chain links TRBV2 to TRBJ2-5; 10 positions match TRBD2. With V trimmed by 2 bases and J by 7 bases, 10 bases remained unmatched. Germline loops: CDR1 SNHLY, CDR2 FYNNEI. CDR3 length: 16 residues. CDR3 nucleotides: TGTGCCAGCAGTGAAAGGGGACTAGCGTCAGGAGGGACCCAGTACTTC. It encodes CASSERGLASGGTQYF.

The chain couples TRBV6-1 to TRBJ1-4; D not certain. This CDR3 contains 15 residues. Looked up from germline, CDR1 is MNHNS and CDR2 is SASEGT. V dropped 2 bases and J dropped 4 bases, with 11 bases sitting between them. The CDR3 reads CASSEWGAFNEKLFF. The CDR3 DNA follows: TGTGCCAGCAGTGAATGGGGAGCCTTTAATGAAAAACTGTTTTTT.

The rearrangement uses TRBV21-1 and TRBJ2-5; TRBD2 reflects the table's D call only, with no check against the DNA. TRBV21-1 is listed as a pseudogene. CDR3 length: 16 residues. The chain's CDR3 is CASSRTSGRVQETQYF. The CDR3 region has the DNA TGTGCCAGCAGCAGGACTAGCGGGAGGGTCCAAGAGACCCAGTACTTC.

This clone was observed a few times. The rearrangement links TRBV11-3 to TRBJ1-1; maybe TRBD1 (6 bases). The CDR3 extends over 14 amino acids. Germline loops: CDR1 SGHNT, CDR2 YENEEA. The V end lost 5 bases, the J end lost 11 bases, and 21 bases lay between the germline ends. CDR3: CASSPSNGQSSAFF. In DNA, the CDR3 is TGTGCCAGCAGCCCCTCTAATGGACAGTCGTCGGCTTTCTTT.

The CDR3: CASSWAFNTEAFF. The CDR3 coding sequence is TGTGCCAGCAGCTGGGCGTTTAACACTGAAGCTTTCTTT. The rearrangement joins TRBV5-8 to TRBJ1-1; D unresolved. Trimming left V 3 bases short and J 2 bases short, with 8 bases between. This CDR3 contains 13 residues. CDR1 and CDR2 from the germline V gene are SGHTS and YDEGEE.

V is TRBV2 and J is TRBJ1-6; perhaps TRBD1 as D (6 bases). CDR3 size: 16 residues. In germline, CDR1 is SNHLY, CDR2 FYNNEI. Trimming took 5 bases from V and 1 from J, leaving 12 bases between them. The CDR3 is CASSSGTLSYNSPLHF. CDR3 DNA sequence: TGTGCCAGCAGTTCCGGGACACTATCCTATAATTCACCCCTCCACTTT.

CDR3 region: CASSRQETGAHTEAFF. DNA of the CDR3: TGTGCCAGCTCACGTCAAGAGACAGGGGCACACACTGAAGCTTTCTTT. The chain combines TRBV18 with TRBJ1-1; 8 bases agree with TRBD1. CDR3 length: 16 residues. Per germline, CDR1 KGHSH and CDR2 LQKENI. The V and J ends lost 4 bases and 3 bases, in that order; junction bases with no gene match: 10.

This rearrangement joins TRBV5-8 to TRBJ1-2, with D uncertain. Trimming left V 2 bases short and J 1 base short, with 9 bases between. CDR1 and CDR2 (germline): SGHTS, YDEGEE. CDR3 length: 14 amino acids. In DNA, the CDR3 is TGTGCCAGCAGCTTAGGGAGAGTTAACTATGGCTACACCTTC. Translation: CASSLGRVNYGYTF.

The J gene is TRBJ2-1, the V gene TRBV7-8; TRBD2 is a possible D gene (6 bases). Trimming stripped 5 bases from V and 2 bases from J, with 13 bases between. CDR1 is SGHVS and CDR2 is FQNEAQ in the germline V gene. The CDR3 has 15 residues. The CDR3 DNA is TGTGCCAGCAGCAGTAGCGGAGGGGCCTACAATGAGCAGTTCTTC. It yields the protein CASSSSGGAYNEQFF.

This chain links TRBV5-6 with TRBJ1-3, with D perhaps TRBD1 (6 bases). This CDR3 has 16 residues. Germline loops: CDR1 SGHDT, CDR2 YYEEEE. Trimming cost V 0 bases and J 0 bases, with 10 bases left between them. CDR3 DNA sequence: TGTGCCAGCAGCTTGGCGGACAGATTCTCTGGAAACACCATATATTTT. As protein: CASSLADRFSGNTIYF.

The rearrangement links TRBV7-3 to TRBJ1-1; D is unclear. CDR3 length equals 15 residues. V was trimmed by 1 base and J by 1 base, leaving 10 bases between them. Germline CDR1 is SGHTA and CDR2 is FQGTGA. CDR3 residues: CASSLNGVGNTEAFF. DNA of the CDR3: TGTGCCAGCAGCTTAAACGGGGTGGGGAACACTGAAGCTTTCTTT.

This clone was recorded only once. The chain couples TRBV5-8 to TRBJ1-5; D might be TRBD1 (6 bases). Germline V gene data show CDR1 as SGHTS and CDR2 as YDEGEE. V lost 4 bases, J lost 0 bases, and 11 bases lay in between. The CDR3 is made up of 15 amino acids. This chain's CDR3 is CASSSRGYSNQPQHF. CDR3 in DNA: TGTGCCAGCAGCAGCAGGGGTTATAGCAATCAGCCCCAGCATTTT.

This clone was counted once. CDR3 region: CASSAEPSDVLTF. The CDR3 bases are TGTGCCAGCAGCGCGGAACCCAGCGACGTCCTGACTTTC. This chain links TRBV9 with TRBJ2-6, with D unresolved. Germline V gives CDR1 SGDLS, CDR2 YYNGEE. The V end lost 3 bases, the J end lost 11 bases, and 12 bases lay between the germline ends. The CDR3 consists of 13 residues.

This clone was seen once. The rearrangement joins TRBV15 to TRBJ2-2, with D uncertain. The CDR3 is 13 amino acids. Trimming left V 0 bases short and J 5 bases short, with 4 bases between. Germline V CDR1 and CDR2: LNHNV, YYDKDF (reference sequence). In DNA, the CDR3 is TGTGCCACCAGCAGAGAGTATACCGGGGAGCTGTTTTTT. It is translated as CATSREYTGELFF.